This T cell receptor beta chain is from a study of control samples from healthy donors and cancer patients. The table came from immunoSEQ multiplex PCR; TCRdb's copy has only in-frame clones and leaves some out. The table includes approximately 76,000 clones, roughly 84% detected once. The V end lost 2 bases, the J end lost 2 bases, and 10 bases lay between the germline ends. Germline V gene data show CDR1 as LGHDT and CDR2 as YNNKEL (reference sequence). The CDR3 runs to 14 residues. Sequenced sample: PBMCs. The chain uses TRBV3-1 (or the pseudogene TRBV3-2) and TRBJ2-7; D is ambiguous. This sequence originates from a man aged 60 to 69 with head and neck cancer. DNA for the CDR3: TGTGCCAGCAGCCAAAAAGGAGTTACCTACGAGCAGTACTTC. Translated: CASSQKGVTYEQYF.